The 17 T cell receptor beta chains given below trace back to one sample, sequenced in a study of CD8 T cells in ankylosing spondylitis. Study results and limitations: A motif in TCR beta, a set of about eight highly homologous variants, appeared characteristic of ankylosing spondylitis blood.

Their target antigens are unknown. TCRdb reprocessed the 5' RACE reads with MiXCR, giving one entry per CDR3 protein. The sample shows roughly 450,000 distinct CDR3 sequences, around 26% of them seen only once. The sequenced sample consisted of blood, either unsorted or a sorted T cell fraction (not recorded which). Receptors were obtained from a male donor with ankylosing spondylitis.

V gene TRBV25-1 combines with J gene TRBJ2-2; 9 bases fit TRBD1. This CDR3 is 16 amino acids long. Germline V CDR1 and CDR2: MGHDK, SYGVNS. Germline trimming cut 6 bases from V and 4 bases from J; bases unmatched to any gene: 9. CDR3 in DNA: TGTGCCAGCAGCCAAACAGGGGGCATAGGCACCGGGGAGCTGTTTTTT. Its protein is CASSQTGGIGTGELFF.

The V and J genes are TRBV6-5 and TRBJ2-1; 15 positions agree with TRBD2. V shed 6 bases and J 4 bases; nucleotides not matched to a gene: 4. This CDR3 is built from 16 residues. CDR1 is MNHEY, CDR2 SVGAGI, per germline. The CDR3 here is CASSYGLAGGYNEQFF. Here the CDR3 DNA reads TGTGCCAGCAGCTACGGACTAGCGGGAGGGTACAATGAGCAGTTCTTC.

This clonotype has just a few counts. The V call is TRBV12-3 or TRBV12-4, the J call TRBJ2-2; no definite D call. The V end lost 4 bases, the J end lost 4 bases, and 4 bases lay between the germline ends. The CDR3 is 12 amino acids. DNA for the CDR3: TGTGCCAGCAGTTGGAGCACCGGGGAGCTGTTTTTT. It translates to CASSWSTGELFF.

The chain combines TRBV7-9 with TRBJ1-2; D not certain. Per germline, CDR1 SEHNR and CDR2 FQNEAQ (reference sequence). The CDR3 is 10 amino acids. Trimming left V 7 bases short and J 8 bases short, with 8 bases between. CDR3 nucleotide sequence: TGTGCCAGCACGCCAGTAGGCTACACCTTC. It is translated as CASTPVGYTF.

Only a few counts were recorded for this clonotype. This chain joins TRBV20-1 and TRBJ2-1, with 8 bases that match TRBD1. Per germline, CDR1 DFQATT and CDR2 SNEGSKA (reference sequence). V was clipped by 1 base and J by 9 bases; unmatched bases: 11. The CDR3 extends over 15 amino acids. CDR3 sequence reads: CSARAPGRGPGEQFF. CDR3 nucleotide sequence: TGCAGTGCTAGAGCCCCGGGCAGGGGGCCGGGTGAGCAGTTCTTC.

This clonotype was detected a few times. CDR3 residues: CASSLGEGMRGQPQHF. The CDR3 nucleotides read TGTGCCAGCAGCTTAGGGGAGGGGATGAGGGGTCAGCCCCAGCATTTT. The rearrangement joins TRBV7-8 to TRBJ1-5; maybe TRBD1 (5 bases). Germline V CDR1 and CDR2: SGHVS, FQNEAQ. The CDR3 is made up of 16 amino acids. The V and J ends lost 1 base and 6 bases respectively, with 16 bases between them. The full variable domain, in which reference TRBV7-8 and TRBJ1-5 provide the parts outside the CDR3, is GAGVSQSPRYKVAKRGQDVALRCDPISGHVSLFWYQQALGQGPEFLTYFQNEAQLDKSGLPSDRFFAERPEGSVSTLKIQRTQQEDSAVYLCASSLGEGMRGQPQHFGDGTRLSIL.

The table lists this clonotype with a few counts. The rearrangement uses TRBV6-1 and TRBJ1-5; TRBD1 aligns across 8 bases. V shed 7 bases and J 7 bases; nucleotides not matched to a gene: 6. This CDR3 has 13 amino acids. Germline V gene data show CDR1 as MNHNS and CDR2 as SASEGT. The CDR3: CASNRDRGQPQHF. For the CDR3, the DNA is TGTGCCAGCAACCGAGACAGGGGCCAGCCCCAGCATTTT.

The gene calls are TRBV20-1 and TRBJ1-2; D remains unclear. Per germline, CDR1 DFQATT and CDR2 SNEGSKA (reference sequence). Trimming shortened V by 6 bases and J by 8 bases, and 13 bases separated the two germline ends. This CDR3 has 11 amino acids. The CDR3 DNA sequence: TGCAGTGCAAAGAAGCCCCCCGGCTACACCTTC. This sequence encodes CSAKKPPGYTF.

This clonotype has just a few counts. This chain links TRBV12-3 or TRBV12-4 with TRBJ1-3; D is possibly TRBD1 (5 bases). Trimming took 3 bases from V and 4 from J, leaving 13 bases between them. This CDR3 spans 15 amino acids. The CDR3 loop reads CASSFGGRQGNTIYF. As DNA, the CDR3 is TGTGCCAGCAGTTTTGGGGGGAGACAAGGAAACACCATATATTTT.

This clonotype was found a few times. The V and J genes are TRBV3-1 and TRBJ1-2; 9 bases agree with TRBD1. V lost 4 bases and J lost 4; bases outside the gene matches: 7. The CDR3 extends over 15 amino acids. CDR1 is LGHDT and CDR2 is YNNKEL in the germline V gene (reference sequence). The CDR3 DNA is TGTGCCAGCAGCCTGCCGGGACAGGGCGGCTATGGCTACACCTTC. Encoded protein: CASSLPGQGGYGYTF.

Only a few counts were recorded for this clonotype. The chain couples TRBV29-1 to TRBJ1-1; D call uncertain. Trimming removed 5 bases at V and 0 bases at J, with 10 bases between. Germline assignment: CDR1 SQVTM and CDR2 ANQGSEA. The CDR3 spans 13 residues. Written as DNA, the CDR3 is TGCAGCGTTAAGGTCTCGTTGAACACTGAAGCTTTCTTT. Its protein product is CSVKVSLNTEAFF.

This clonotype has just a few counts. This sequence joins TRBV28 and TRBJ2-1, with D perhaps assigned TRBD1 or TRBD2 (5 bases each). Trimming cost V 2 bases and J 10 bases, with 12 bases left between them. CDR1 MDHEN and CDR2 SYDVKM come from the germline V gene. The CDR3 runs to 13 residues. The CDR3 loop reads CASSLIQGPEQFF. DNA for the CDR3: TGTGCCAGCAGTTTAATCCAGGGACCGGAGCAGTTCTTC.

This CDR3 reads CAAEGQGSNQPQHF. The CDR3 DNA sequence: TGTGCCGCGGAAGGACAGGGGAGCAATCAGCCCCAGCATTTT. The rearrangement uses TRBV6-2 or TRBV6-3 and TRBJ1-5; 9 bases line up with TRBD1. Germline V lookup: CDR1 MNHEY, CDR2 SVGEGT. The CDR3 sequence is 14 residues long. The V gene end was trimmed by 11 bases and the J gene end by 1 base; junction bases not matched to a gene: 6.

The chain is built from TRBV19 and TRBJ2-7; the D is unclear. Trimming took 3 bases from V and 2 from J, leaving 17 bases between them. Germline V gives CDR1 LNHDA, CDR2 SQIVND (reference sequence). CDR3 length: 16 amino acids. This CDR3 is CASSMDRVAKTYEQYF. CDR3 in DNA: TGTGCCAGTAGTATGGATCGGGTTGCTAAGACCTACGAGCAGTACTTC.

The chain recombines TRBV18 with TRBJ2-7; 7 nucleotides match TRBD1. This CDR3 spans 15 amino acids. CDR1 and CDR2 from the germline V gene are KGHSH and LQKENI. J lost 1 base, V lost 6 bases, and 9 bases had no gene match. In DNA form, the CDR3 reads TGTGCCAGCTCGCAAGGACAGGCGTCGTCCTACGAGCAGTACTTC. Amino acids: CASSQGQASSYEQYF.

V usage is TRBV7-8 and J usage is TRBJ2-7; the match to TRBD2 covers 9 bases. In germline, CDR1 is SGHVS, CDR2 FQNEAQ. The ends lost 3 bases at V and 4 bases at J; junction bases unmatched: 7. The CDR3 totals 15 residues. The CDR3, as DNA: TGTGCCAGCAGCTTGGGTAGCGGGAGCTTTTACGAGCAGTACGTC. Translation: CASSLGSGSFYEQYV.

This clonotype was observed a handful of times. This sequence joins TRBV7-8 and TRBJ1-6; 8 nucleotides align to TRBD1. The length of the CDR3 is 14 residues. CDR1 and CDR2 from the germline V gene are SGHVS and FQNEAQ. V was pared by 6 bases and J by 9 bases, with 7 bases of the junction left unmatched. The CDR3 DNA is TGTGCCAGCAGACAACAGGGGGGTTCTTCACCCCTCCACTTT. Protein sequence: CASRQQGGSSPLHF. Combining the CDR3 with reference TRBV7-8 and TRBJ1-6 gives the whole variable domain GAGVSQSPRYKVAKRGQDVALRCDPISGHVSLFWYQQALGQGPEFLTYFQNEAQLDKSGLPSDRFFAERPEGSVSTLKIQRTQQEDSAVYLCASRQQGGSSPLHFGNGTRLTVT.